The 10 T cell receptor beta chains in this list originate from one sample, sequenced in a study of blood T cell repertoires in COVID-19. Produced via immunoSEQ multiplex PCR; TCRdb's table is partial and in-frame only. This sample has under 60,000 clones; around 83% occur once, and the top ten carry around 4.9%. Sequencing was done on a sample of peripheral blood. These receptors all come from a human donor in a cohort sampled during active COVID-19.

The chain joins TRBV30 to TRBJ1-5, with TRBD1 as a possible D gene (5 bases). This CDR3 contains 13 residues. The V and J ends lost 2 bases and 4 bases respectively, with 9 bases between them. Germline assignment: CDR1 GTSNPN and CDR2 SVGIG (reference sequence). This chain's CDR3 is CAWSPQVNQPQHF. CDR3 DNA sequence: TGTGCCTGGAGTCCACAGGTAAATCAGCCCCAGCATTTT.

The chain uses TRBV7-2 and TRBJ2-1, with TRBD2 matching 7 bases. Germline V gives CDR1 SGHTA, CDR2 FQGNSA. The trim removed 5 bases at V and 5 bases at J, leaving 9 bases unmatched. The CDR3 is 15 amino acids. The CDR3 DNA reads TGTGCCAGCAGCCCCGGACTAGGTCGGGACAATGAGCAGTTCTTC. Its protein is CASSPGLGRDNEQFF. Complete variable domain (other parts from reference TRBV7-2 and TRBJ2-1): GAGVSQSPSNKVTEKGKDVELRCDPISGHTALYWYRQSLGQGLEFLIYFQGNSAPDKSGLPSDRFSAERTGGSVSTLTIQRTQQEDSAVYLCASSPGLGRDNEQFFGPGTRLTVL.

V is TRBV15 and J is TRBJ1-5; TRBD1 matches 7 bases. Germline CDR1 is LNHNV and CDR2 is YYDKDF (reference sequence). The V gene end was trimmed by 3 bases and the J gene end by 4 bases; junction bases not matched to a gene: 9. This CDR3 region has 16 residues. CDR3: CATSRAYGTVNQPQHF. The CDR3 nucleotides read TGTGCCACCAGCAGGGCTTACGGGACAGTTAATCAGCCCCAGCATTTT.

CDR3 DNA sequence: TGTGCCAGCAGCCCCGGGCCTGAGGAGGGACAGATCTATGGCTACACCTTC. This translates into CASSPGPEEGQIYGYTF. The chain couples TRBV5-8 to TRBJ1-2, with 7 bases fitting TRBD1. The CDR3 has 17 residues. The germline V gene encodes CDR1 SGHTS and CDR2 YDEGEE. J lost 4 bases, V lost 4 bases, and 16 bases had no gene match. Full variable domain (missing parts from reference TRBV5-8 and TRBJ1-2): EAGVTQSPTHLIKTRGQQATLRCSPISGHTSVYWYQQALGLGLQFLLWYDEGEERNRGNFPPRFSGRQFPNYSSELNVNALELEDSALYLCASSPGPEEGQIYGYTFGSGTRLTVV.

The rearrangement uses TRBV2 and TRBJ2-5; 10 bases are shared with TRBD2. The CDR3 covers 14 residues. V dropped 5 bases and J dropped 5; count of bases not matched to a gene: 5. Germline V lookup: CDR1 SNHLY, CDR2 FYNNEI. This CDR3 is CASSQLAGRETQYF. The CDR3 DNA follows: TGTGCCAGCAGTCAACTAGCGGGGAGGGAGACCCAGTACTTC.

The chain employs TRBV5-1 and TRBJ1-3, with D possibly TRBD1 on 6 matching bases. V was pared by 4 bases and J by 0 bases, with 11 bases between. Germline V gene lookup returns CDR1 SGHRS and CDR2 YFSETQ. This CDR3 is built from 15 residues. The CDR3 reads CASSGGQHSGNTIYF. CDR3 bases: TGCGCCAGCAGCGGAGGACAGCACTCTGGAAACACCATATATTTT.

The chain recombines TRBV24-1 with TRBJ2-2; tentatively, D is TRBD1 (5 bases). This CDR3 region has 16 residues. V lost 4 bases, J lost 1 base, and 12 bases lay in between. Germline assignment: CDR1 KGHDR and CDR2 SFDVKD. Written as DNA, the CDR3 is TGTGCCACCAGTGACCCGACAGTAGTGAACACCGGGGAGCTGTTTTTT. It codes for CATSDPTVVNTGELFF.

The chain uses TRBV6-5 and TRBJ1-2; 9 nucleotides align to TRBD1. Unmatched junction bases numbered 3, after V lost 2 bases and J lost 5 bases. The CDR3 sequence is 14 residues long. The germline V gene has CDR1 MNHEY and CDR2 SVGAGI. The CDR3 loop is CASSYQDRGYGYTF. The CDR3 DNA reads TGTGCCAGCAGTTACCAGGACAGGGGTTATGGCTACACCTTC.

CDR3 protein: CASSLWGTSEGGELFF. CDR3 DNA: TGCGCCAGCAGCTTGTGGGGGACATCCGAAGGCGGGGAGCTGTTTTTT. V gene TRBV5-1 combines with J gene TRBJ2-2, with D perhaps TRBD1 (6 bases). Germline assignment: CDR1 SGHRS and CDR2 YFSETQ. V gave up 1 base and J gave up 7 bases, with 17 bases separating them. This CDR3 has 16 amino acids.

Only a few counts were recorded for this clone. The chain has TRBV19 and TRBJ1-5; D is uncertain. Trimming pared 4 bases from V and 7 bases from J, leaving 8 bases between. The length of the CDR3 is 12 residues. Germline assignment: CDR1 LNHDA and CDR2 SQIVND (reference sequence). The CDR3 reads CASSTSGQPQHF. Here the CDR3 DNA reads TGTGCCAGTAGTACCTCGGGGCAGCCCCAGCATTTT.